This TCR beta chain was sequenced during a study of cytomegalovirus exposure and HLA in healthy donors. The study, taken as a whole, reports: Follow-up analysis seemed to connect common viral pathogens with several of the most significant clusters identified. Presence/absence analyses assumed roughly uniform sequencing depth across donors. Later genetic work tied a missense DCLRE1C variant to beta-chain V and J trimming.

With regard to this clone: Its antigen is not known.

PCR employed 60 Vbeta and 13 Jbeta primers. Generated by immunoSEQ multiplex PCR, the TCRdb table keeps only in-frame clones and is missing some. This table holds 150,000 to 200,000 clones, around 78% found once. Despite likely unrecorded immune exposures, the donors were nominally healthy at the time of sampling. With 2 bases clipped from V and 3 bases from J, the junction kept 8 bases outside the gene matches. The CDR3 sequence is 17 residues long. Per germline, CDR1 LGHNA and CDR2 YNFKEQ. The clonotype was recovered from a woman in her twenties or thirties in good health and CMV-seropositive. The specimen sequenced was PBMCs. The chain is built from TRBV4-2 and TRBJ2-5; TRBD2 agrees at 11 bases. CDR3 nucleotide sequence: TGTGCCAGCAGCCAACTCGTAGCGGGAGGGGGAGAAGAGACCCAGTACTTC. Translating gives CASSQLVAGGGEETQYF.